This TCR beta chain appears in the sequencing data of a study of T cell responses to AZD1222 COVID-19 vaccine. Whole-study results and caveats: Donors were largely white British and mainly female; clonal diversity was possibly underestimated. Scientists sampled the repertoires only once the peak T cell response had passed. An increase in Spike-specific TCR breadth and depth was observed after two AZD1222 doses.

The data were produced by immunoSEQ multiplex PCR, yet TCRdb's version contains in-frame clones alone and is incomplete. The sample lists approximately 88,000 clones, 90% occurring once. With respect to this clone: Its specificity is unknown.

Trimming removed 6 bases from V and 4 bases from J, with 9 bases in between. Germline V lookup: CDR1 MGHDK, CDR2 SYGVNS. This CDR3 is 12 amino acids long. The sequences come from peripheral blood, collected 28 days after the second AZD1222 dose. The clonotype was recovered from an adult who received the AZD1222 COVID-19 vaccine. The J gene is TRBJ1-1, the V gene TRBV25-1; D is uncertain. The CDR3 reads CASSDLGTEAFF. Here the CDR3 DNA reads TGTGCCAGCAGCGACTTGGGCACTGAAGCTTTCTTT.